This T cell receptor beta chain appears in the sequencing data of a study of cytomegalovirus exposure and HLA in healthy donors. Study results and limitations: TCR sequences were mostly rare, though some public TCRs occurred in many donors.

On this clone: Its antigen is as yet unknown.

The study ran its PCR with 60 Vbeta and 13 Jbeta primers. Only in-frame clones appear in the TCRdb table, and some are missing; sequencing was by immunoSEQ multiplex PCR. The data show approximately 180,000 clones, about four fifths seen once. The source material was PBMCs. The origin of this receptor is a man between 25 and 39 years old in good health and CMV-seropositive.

The DNA for the CDR3 is TGTGCCAGCCGTTTGGGAGGCATCCAAGAGACCCAGTACTTC. Its protein is CASRLGGIQETQYF. The chain couples TRBV18 to TRBJ2-5; perhaps TRBD2 as D (6 bases). Germline V gene data show CDR1 as KGHSH and CDR2 as LQKENI. The CDR3 is 14 amino acids. V was trimmed by 8 bases and J by 1 base, leaving 14 bases between them.